This TCR beta chain emerged from a study of shared clonotypes between healthy human individuals. Study-wide background: Every donor yielded three CD4 naive, three CD4 memory, two CD8 naive and one CD8 memory plate.

Sequencing was at deep level. Genomic DNA of each subset was evenly split across several immunoSEQ plates. The DNA input per sorted-subset replicate PCR was about 0.2 ug, corresponding to around 30,000 T cell genomes. Clones were sequenced by immunoSEQ multiplex PCR, and TCRdb holds only the in-frame ones, with some missing. The sample holds roughly 2.2 million clones; 85% to 95% are singletons and the top ten take about 0.41%. V was pared by 2 bases and J by 2 bases, with 5 bases between. This CDR3 region has 13 residues. Germline V gene lookup returns CDR1 KGHSH and CDR2 LQKENI. With regard to this clone: Other nucleotide sequences in the sample specify the same CDR3.

This chain joins TRBV18 and TRBJ2-3; no clear D gene. Sequenced material: naive CD4+ T cells from PBMCs. Subset defined: CD45RA+ positively selected. This TCR came from a man between 18 and 29 years old in good health. Some clones in this sample may be carry-over from other donors' samples. For the CDR3, the DNA is TGTGCCAGCTCACCAACGGACACAGATACGCAGTATTTT. Its protein product is CASSPTDTDTQYF.